This TCR beta chain was observed in a study of blood T cell repertoires in COVID-19. Study overall: The United States, Italy and Spain supplied acute and convalescent COVID-19 samples. PBMCs, B-cell-depleted T cells, or T cells were the source of the cDNA or gDNA that made up the material.

Original processing notes: Quantification of nucleated cells was approximated via reference gene primer amplification. The protocol was immunoSEQ multiplex PCR, while the TCRdb copy is restricted to in-frame clones and leaves out a portion. That table is the source of V, J and clone size, and D and trimming were worked out from the DNA. The sample has just over 200,000 clones, just over 85% seen once; the top ten hold around 6.5%. With 9 bases removed from V and 6 bases from J, the gap between germline ends came to 24 bases. The CDR3 is 16 amino acids. Germline V lookup: CDR1 LNHDA, CDR2 SQIVND (reference sequence).

The sequenced material came from peripheral blood. The V call is TRBV19, the J call TRBJ1-5; D remains ambiguous. This clonotype was sampled from a man older than 75 with acute or convalescent COVID-19. The chain's CDR3 is CASKDNGSPRGQPQHF. CDR3 DNA sequence: TGTGCCAGCAAAGATAACGGCTCCCCGCGGGGTCAGCCCCAGCATTTT. The full variable domain, rest sourced from reference TRBV19 and TRBJ1-5, is DGGITQSPKYLFRKEGQNVTLSCEQNLNHDAMYWYRQDPGQGLRLIYYSQIVNDFQKGDIAEGYSVSREKKESFPLTVTSAQKNPTAFYLCASKDNGSPRGQPQHFGDGTRLSIL.